This is a list of T cell receptor beta chains from one sample in a study of blood T cell repertoires in COVID-19. Sequencing was performed with immunoSEQ multiplex PCR; in TCRdb, only in-frame clones are kept and a portion is missing. The sample has 55,000 to 75,000 clones; about 92% are singletons. Sample: peripheral blood. These receptors all come from a man aged 55 to 70 with acute or convalescent COVID-19. Each CDR3 is given with its conserved first and last residue. A D gene is named only where the DNA matches it firmly. For some rows the clone size is stated as once, few or many, or as a class when expanded; others skip it.

J,size,V,D,DNA,CDR3
TRBJ1-3,.,TRBV10-3,TRBD1,TGTGCCACCAGGGACAGCTCTGGAAACACCATATATTTT,CATRDSSGNTIYF
TRBJ2-5,.,TRBV5-1,.,TGCGCCAGCAGCCAATGGGCTGGCTTCCAAGAGACCCAGTACTTC,CASSQWAGFQETQYF
TRBJ1-4,.,TRBV9,.,TGTGCCAGCAGCGTTACCCCCCTCACCGCAGGGGTTGAAAAACTGTTTTTT,CASSVTPLTAGVEKLFF
TRBJ2-1,.,TRBV9,TRBD1,TGTGCCAGCAGCGGAGGACAGGGGGCCATAGATGAGCAGTTCTTC,CASSGGQGAIDEQFF
TRBJ1-5,.,TRBV10-3,TRBD1,TGTGCCATCAGTGAAACAGGGGATCAGCCCCAGCATTTT,CAISETGDQPQHF
TRBJ1-5,.,TRBV19,.,TGTGCCAGTAGTATAGGAGGCCCCAATCAGCCCCAGCATTTT,CASSIGGPNQPQHF
TRBJ1-1,once,TRBV7-2,TRBD1,TGTGCCAGCAGCAGGACAGGGCTTAGCACTGAAGCTTTCTTT,CASSRTGLSTEAFF
TRBJ2-1,.,TRBV7-3,.,TGTGCCAGCCAGGAGGGCCGGGAGCAGTTCTTC,CASQEGREQFF
TRBJ2-3,.,TRBV7-9,.,TGTGCCAGCAGCCGGGACAAGAGCACAGATACGCAGTATTTT,CASSRDKSTDTQYF
TRBJ2-1,.,TRBV7-9,.,TGTGCCAGCAGCTCCCGGACAGCCTACAATGAGCAGTTCTTC,CASSSRTAYNEQFF
TRBJ1-5,.,TRBV4-1,TRBD1,TGCGCCAGCAGCCAAGACGAGGACAGGGGCAAAAAGAAGCCCCAGCATTTT,CASSQDEDRGKKKPQHF
TRBJ1-2,few,TRBV7-9,TRBD1,TGTGCCAGCAGCTTAGGCTACAAGACAGGGGAGGTAAACTATGGCTACACCTTC,CASSLGYKTGEVNYGYTF
TRBJ1-5,.,TRBV6-2/TRBV6-3,TRBD1,TGTGCCAGCAGTTACGCCGGGACAGGACACAATCAGCCCCAGCATTTT,CASSYAGTGHNQPQHF
TRBJ1-1,.,TRBV29-1,.,TGCAGCGTCGTTAGAACGGTCACTGAAGCTTTCTTT,CSVVRTVTEAFF
TRBJ1-5,.,TRBV2,.,TGTGCCAGCAGTCCCCGGGGTAATCAGCCCCAGCATTTT,CASSPRGNQPQHF